The 14 T cell receptor beta chains below were found in one sample sequenced in a study of blood T cell repertoires in COVID-19. Profiled with immunoSEQ multiplex PCR; TCRdb holds only in-frame clones, not every one. The table has roughly 140,000 clones, roughly 84% seen once; the top ten hold 10%. The sample consisted of peripheral blood. The receptors come from a man aged 55-75 years with active or convalescent COVID-19.

Turning to this clone: Other DNA sequences in the sample encode the same CDR3. V gene TRBV6-5 combines with J gene TRBJ2-1; maybe TRBD2 (5 bases). V was pared by 0 bases and J by 7 bases, with 16 bases between. From germline, CDR1 is MNHEY and CDR2 SVGAGI. This CDR3 comprises 16 residues. CDR3 protein: CASSYSFLAQKNEQFF. The DNA of the CDR3 is TGTGCCAGCAGTTACTCGTTCCTAGCTCAAAAAAATGAGCAGTTCTTC.

The V call is TRBV7-2, the J call TRBJ2-7; 8 bases line up with TRBD2. CDR1 and CDR2 (germline): SGHTA, FQGNSA. V dropped 6 bases and J dropped 6; count of bases not matched to a gene: 7. The CDR3 loop spans 13 amino acids. In nucleotides, the CDR3 is TGTGCCAGCAGTTGGAGCGGGGGTGCCGAGCAGTACGTC. It specifies CASSWSGGAEQYV.

The genes are TRBV12-3 or TRBV12-4 and TRBJ1-3; D is unclear. This CDR3 comprises 13 residues. V was trimmed by 6 bases and J by 3 bases, leaving 9 bases between them. CDR3: CASSPTSGNTIYF. CDR3 DNA sequence: TGTGCCAGCAGCCCCACTAGTGGAAACACCATATATTTT.

The chain uses TRBV3-1 (or the pseudogene TRBV3-2) and TRBJ2-2; 12 nucleotides match TRBD1. With 8 bases clipped from V and 4 bases from J, the junction kept 2 bases outside the gene matches. This CDR3 has 14 residues. CDR1 and CDR2 (germline): LGHDT, YNNKEL (reference sequence). CDR3 residues: CASEGQGATGELFF. The CDR3 nucleotides are TGTGCCAGCGAGGGACAGGGGGCCACCGGGGAGCTGTTTTTT.

The rearrangement joins TRBV6-6 to TRBJ1-2, with a tentative D call TRBD1 (6 bases). The V and J ends lost 7 bases and 2 bases respectively, with 11 bases between them. Germline CDR1 reads MNHNY; CDR2 reads SVGAGI (reference sequence). CDR3 length: 13 residues. DNA of the CDR3: TGTGCCAGCACCTGGGGACAAAACTATGGCTACACCTTC. Protein sequence: CASTWGQNYGYTF.

The V and J genes are TRBV6-2 or TRBV6-3 and TRBJ2-1; D unresolved. The CDR3 loop spans 15 amino acids. Germline loops: CDR1 MNHEY, CDR2 SVGEGT. V lost 3 bases to trimming and J lost 3 bases, with 12 bases between them. The CDR3 here is CASSYGQKIYNEQFF. CDR3 DNA sequence: TGTGCCAGCAGTTATGGCCAGAAAATCTACAATGAGCAGTTCTTC.

The chain recombines TRBV11-2 with TRBJ1-1; TRBD1 is a possible D gene (5 bases). The germline gives CDR1 SGHAT, CDR2 FQNNGV. V dropped 1 base and J dropped 7 bases, with 13 bases sitting between them. The CDR3 has 14 residues. CDR3 residues: CASSLVTRVGEAFF. The CDR3 DNA reads as TGTGCCAGCAGCTTAGTCACCAGGGTGGGTGAAGCTTTCTTT.

The V and J genes are TRBV6-2 or TRBV6-3 and TRBJ1-5; D remains unclear. Germline V lookup: CDR1 MNHEY, CDR2 SVGEGT. The CDR3 is made up of 15 amino acids. V lost 2 bases and J 5 bases, leaving 13 bases between the germline ends. The DNA of the CDR3 is TGTGCCAGCAGTTACGAGGGCAGGTTGGATCAGCCCCAGCATTTT. Translated, it gives CASSYEGRLDQPQHF.

This chain links TRBV28 with TRBJ1-1; D perhaps matches TRBD1 (6 bases). Per germline, CDR1 MDHEN and CDR2 SYDVKM. V lost 6 bases and J lost 0, with 11 bases in between. CDR3 length: 14 amino acids. The CDR3 DNA is TGTGCCAGCAGCTCCCCAGGGGTGAACACTGAAGCTTTCTTT. Translation gives CASSSPGVNTEAFF.

The chain links TRBV14 to TRBJ1-4; possibly TRBD1 for D (6 bases). The V and J ends lost 4 bases and 5 bases respectively, with 11 bases between them. The CDR3 totals 14 residues. CDR1 is SGHDN, CDR2 FVKESK, per germline. The CDR3 protein is CASSPRQGNEKLFF. The CDR3 DNA sequence: TGTGCCAGCAGCCCCCGCCAGGGGAATGAAAAACTGTTTTTT.

The V and J genes are TRBV9 and TRBJ1-2, with 9 nucleotides matching TRBD1. With 5 bases clipped from V and 2 bases from J, the junction kept 1 base outside the gene matches. Per the germline V gene, CDR1 is SGDLS and CDR2 is YYNGEE. The CDR3 is made up of 13 amino acids. DNA for the CDR3: TGTGCCAGCAGAGGACAGGGGAACTATGGCTACACCTTC. Its translation: CASRGQGNYGYTF.

J is TRBJ2-7 and V is TRBV7-2, with D uncertain. CDR1 is SGHTA and CDR2 is FQGNSA in the germline V gene. V shed 2 bases and J shed 3 bases, with 14 bases lying between them. CDR3 length: 15 amino acids. The CDR3 DNA sequence: TGTGCCAGCAGCTTAACGGTTTCCGTCGGCTACGAGCAGTACTTC. Amino acids: CASSLTVSVGYEQYF.

This chain joins TRBV28 and TRBJ2-1; TRBD2 matches 11 bases. Germline loops: CDR1 MDHEN, CDR2 SYDVKM. This CDR3 has 17 amino acids. V was pared by 6 bases and J by 0 bases, with 7 bases of the junction left unmatched. The CDR3 protein is CASRRATSGSSYNEQFF. The CDR3 DNA reads as TGTGCCAGCAGACGGGCTACTAGCGGGAGCTCCTACAATGAGCAGTTCTTC.

This clone was seen a handful of times. This chain links TRBV27 with TRBJ1-5; the D is unclear. Trimming took 5 bases from V and 0 from J, leaving 11 bases between them. Germline V gene lookup returns CDR1 MNHEY and CDR2 SMNVEV (reference sequence). CDR3 length: 15 amino acids. CDR3 bases: TGTGCCAGCAGTCAGAACTCAGGTAGCAATCAGCCCCAGCATTTT. Translating gives CASSQNSGSNQPQHF.